This T cell receptor beta chain was profiled in a study of cytomegalovirus exposure and HLA in healthy donors. Concerning this clone itself: The antigen remains undetermined.

The PCR ran on 60 Vbeta and 13 Jbeta primers. This table comes from immunoSEQ multiplex PCR, and its TCRdb copy is limited to in-frame clones, with some not included. The sample lists around 98,000 clones, roughly 76% occurring once. Overall study results and limits: In vitro checks showed that three CMV-associated chains really do target CMV antigens. A reported reduction in N-insertions relative to the roughly 710-donor mean was seen in an Asian-associated ancestry cluster in a later analysis.

V lost 4 bases to trimming and J lost 5 bases, with 15 bases between them. The V gene's germline CDR1 is SQVTM and CDR2 ANQGSEA. CDR3 length: 14 residues. The chain uses TRBV29-1 and TRBJ1-5; no clear D gene. This clonotype was sampled from a female donor in good health and CMV-seronegative. Sequencing was carried out using PBMCs. CDR3 DNA: TGCAGCGTTGGGGAAGGGCAGGACTATCAGCCCCAGCATTTT. Its translation: CSVGEGQDYQPQHF.